Below, 13 T cell receptor beta chains from the same sample are listed, as sequenced in a study of CD8+ T cells in alopecia areata. Once RNA had been extracted, it was reverse transcribed into cDNA to act as the sequencing template. Generated by immunoSEQ multiplex PCR, the TCRdb table keeps only in-frame clones and is missing some. This sample has about 180,000 clones, with about 63% found just once. This sample comprised CD4+ T cells sorted from blood, obtained at week 0. The receptors derive from a human donor with alopecia areata.

The chain has TRBV5-1 and TRBJ2-2; TRBD1 matches 7 bases. J lost 1 base, V lost 0 bases, and 3 bases had no gene match. This CDR3 spans 16 amino acids. CDR1 SGHRS and CDR2 YFSETQ come from the germline V gene. CDR3 residues: CASSLEQGLNTGELFF. In DNA form, the CDR3 reads TGCGCCAGCAGCTTGGAACAGGGGTTGAACACCGGGGAGCTGTTTTTT.

This clone came up a few times. This rearrangement joins TRBV27 to TRBJ1-2; weak D call: TRBD1 (6 bases). The CDR3 totals 16 residues. Germline V CDR1 and CDR2: MNHEY, SMNVEV (reference sequence). Trimming took 5 bases from V and 4 from J, leaving 20 bases between them. The CDR3 bases are TGTGCCAGCAGTCCCACCCGGACAGTCCCCCTCTATGGCTACACCTTC. As protein: CASSPTRTVPLYGYTF.

This chain connects TRBV2 to TRBJ1-1, with D unclear. V dropped 8 bases and J dropped 1 base, with 8 bases sitting between them. Germline V lookup: CDR1 SNHLY, CDR2 FYNNEI. The CDR3 consists of 12 residues. DNA of the CDR3: TGTGCCAGCGCCGGGGAGAACACTGAAGCTTTCTTT. Its protein is CASAGENTEAFF.

V and J are TRBV4-1 and TRBJ2-7, with a weak D call TRBD2 (6 bases). The CDR3 has 14 residues. With 4 bases removed from V and 3 bases from J, the gap between germline ends came to 13 bases. Germline loops: CDR1 MGHRA, CDR2 YSYEKL. For the CDR3, the DNA is TGCGCCAGCAGCCCCGGGACTGTCGTCTACGAGCAGTACTTC. It codes for CASSPGTVVYEQYF.

V and J are TRBV2 and TRBJ2-6, with 9 bases matching TRBD2. Germline V CDR1 and CDR2: SNHLY, FYNNEI. The V gene end was trimmed by 4 bases and the J gene end by 0 bases; junction bases not matched to a gene: 4. The CDR3 loop spans 17 amino acids. CDR3 sequence (DNA): TGTGCCAGCAGTGTGACTAGCGGTAGCTCTGGGGCCAACGTCCTGACTTTC. Protein sequence: CASSVTSGSSGANVLTF.

This clone was observed a few times. V is TRBV20-1 and J is TRBJ2-7, with TRBD1 identical over 8 bases. Germline CDR1 and CDR2: DFQATT and SNEGSKA (reference sequence). This CDR3 region has 11 residues. V dropped 6 bases and J dropped 5; count of bases not matched to a gene: 3. The CDR3 coding sequence is TGCAGTGCAAAGGGACAGGACGAGCAGTACTTC. Protein sequence: CSAKGQDEQYF.

The chain recombines TRBV11-2 with TRBJ2-5; D is perhaps TRBD2 (5 bases). The CDR3 contains 15 residues. With 2 bases removed from V and 0 bases from J, the gap between germline ends came to 10 bases. Germline V gene sequence: CDR1 SGHAT, CDR2 FQNNGV. Written as DNA, the CDR3 is TGTGCCAGCAGCTTAAGAGGGTACGACCAAGAGACCCAGTACTTC. The encoded protein is CASSLRGYDQETQYF. The whole variable domain, remainder taken from reference TRBV11-2 and TRBJ2-5, is EAGVAQSPRYKIIEKRQSVAFWCNPISGHATLYWYQQILGQGPKLLIQFQNNGVVDDSQLPKDRFSAERLKGVDSTLKIQPAKLEDSAVYLCASSLRGYDQETQYFGPGTRLLVL.

The chain recombines TRBV6-5 with TRBJ2-1, with D unresolved. The CDR3 runs 15 residues. Germline V gene data show CDR1 as MNHEY and CDR2 as SVGAGI. Trimming took 6 bases from V and 5 from J, leaving 17 bases between them. The CDR3 DNA follows: TGTGCCAGCAGGCCCAACCTACGGTTTCACAATGAGCAGTTCTTC. This translates into CASRPNLRFHNEQFF.

The chain is built from TRBV29-1 and TRBJ1-3; D perhaps matches TRBD1 (5 bases). This CDR3 is 13 amino acids long. Germline-derived CDR1 and CDR2 are SQVTM and ANQGSEA. Trimming shortened V by 8 bases and J by 9 bases, and 20 bases separated the two germline ends. The CDR3 loop reads CSPERGWLGTIYF. The CDR3 DNA reads as TGCAGCCCCGAACGGGGCTGGCTCGGCACCATATATTTT. The full variable domain, completed using reference TRBV29-1 and TRBJ1-3, is SAVISQKPSRDICQRGTSLTIQCQVDSQVTMMFWYRQQPGQSLTLIATANQGSEATYESGFVIDKFPISRPNLTFSTLTVSNMSPEDSSIYLCSPERGWLGTIYFGEGSWLTVV.

CDR3 residues: CASSMGTDRATDTQYF. DNA for the CDR3: TGTGCCAGCAGTATGGGGACAGATAGGGCGACAGATACGCAGTATTTT. The chain links TRBV6-6 to TRBJ2-3, with 7 positions matching TRBD1. The CDR3 spans 16 residues. In germline, CDR1 is MNHNY, CDR2 SVGAGI (reference sequence). J gave up 3 bases and V 5 bases, and 11 bases lay outside the gene matches.

This clone was found many times. J is TRBJ1-1 and V is TRBV6-1; no definite D call. This CDR3 is 13 amino acids long. Trimming removed 9 bases at V and 0 bases at J, with 11 bases between. Germline V gives CDR1 MNHNS, CDR2 SASEGT. CDR3 residues: CASMVTMNTEAFF. As DNA, the CDR3 is TGTGCCAGTATGGTCACCATGAACACTGAAGCTTTCTTT.

The chain carries TRBV29-1 and TRBJ2-3; D is possibly TRBD1 (6 bases). Germline V gene lookup returns CDR1 SQVTM and CDR2 ANQGSEA. V was cut by 4 bases and J by 2 bases, with 16 bases left in between. The CDR3 runs 15 residues. The CDR3 DNA is TGCAGCGTTGCCTACACTACAGGGCTCACAGATACGCAGTATTTT. It codes for CSVAYTTGLTDTQYF.

This clone was recorded a few times. The chain couples TRBV29-1 to TRBJ1-2; no reliable D call. The V gene's germline CDR1 is SQVTM and CDR2 ANQGSEA. CDR3 size: 11 residues. With 4 bases removed from V and 3 bases from J, the gap between germline ends came to 6 bases. The CDR3 spells CSVGWDYGYTF. DNA of the CDR3: TGCAGCGTTGGATGGGACTATGGCTACACCTTC.